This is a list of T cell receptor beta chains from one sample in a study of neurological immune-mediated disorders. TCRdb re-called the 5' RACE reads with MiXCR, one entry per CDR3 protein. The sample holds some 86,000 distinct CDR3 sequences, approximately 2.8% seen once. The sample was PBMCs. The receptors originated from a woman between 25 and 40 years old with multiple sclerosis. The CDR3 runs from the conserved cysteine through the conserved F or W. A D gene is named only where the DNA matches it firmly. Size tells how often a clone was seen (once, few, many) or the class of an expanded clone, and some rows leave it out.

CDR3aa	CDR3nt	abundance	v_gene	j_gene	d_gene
CASSPYLGHDEQYF	TGCGCCAGCAGTCCATACCTAGGACATGACGAGCAGTACTTC	many	TRBV4-3	TRBJ2-7	.
CSARVRGRELIYNEQFF	TGCAGTGCTAGAGTACGCGGGCGGGAACTGATCTACAATGAGCAGTTCTTC	many	TRBV20-1	TRBJ2-1	.
CASRPRAEIVTLHF	TGTGCCAGCAGGCCCAGGGCCGAGATAGTAACCCTCCACTTT	many	TRBV28	TRBJ1-6	.
CAISGGAGELFF	TGTGCCATCAGCGGGGGGGCCGGGGAGCTGTTTTTT	many	TRBV27	TRBJ2-2	TRBD2
CSVEDPDSYNEQFF	TGCAGCGTTGAAGACCCCGACTCCTACAATGAGCAGTTCTTC	many	TRBV29-1	TRBJ2-1	.
CASSPAGNEQFF	TGCGCCAGCAGCCCTGCTGGGAATGAGCAGTTCTTC	many	TRBV5-1	TRBJ2-1	.
CASIKGTSYEQYF	TGTGCCAGCATTAAGGGCACGTCCTACGAGCAGTACTTC	many	TRBV28	TRBJ2-7	.
CASSFRPSGTGTYEQYF	TGTGCCAGCAGTTTTCGCCCGTCCGGGACGGGGACCTACGAGCAGTACTTC	many	TRBV12-3/TRBV12-4	TRBJ2-7	.
CSVEWTEKQFF	TGCAGCGTTGAGTGGACAGAAAAGCAGTTCTTC	many	TRBV29-1	TRBJ2-1	.
CASSNLIPSGTTDTQYF	TGTGCCAGCAGCAACCTTATCCCTAGCGGGACTACAGATACGCAGTATTTT	many	TRBV7-9	TRBJ2-3	TRBD2
CDSSTPTGELFF	TGTGACAGCAGTACACCTACCGGGGAGCTGTTTTTT	.	TRBV6-5	TRBJ2-2	.
CASSSGTSGRNEQFF	TGTGCCAGCAGCTCCGGGACTAGCGGGAGAAATGAGCAGTTCTTC	many	TRBV7-9	TRBJ2-1	TRBD2
CASSLGLPGSEQFF	TGTGCCAGCAGCTTAGGCCTCCCGGGTAGTGAGCAGTTCTTC	many	TRBV13	TRBJ2-1	.
CASSPRTGIGETQYF	TGTGCCAGCAGTCCTCGGACAGGGATCGGGGAGACCCAGTACTTC	many	TRBV12-3/TRBV12-4	TRBJ2-5	TRBD1
CSAALEASGANEQFF	TGCAGTGCCGCCTTAGAGGCTAGCGGGGCCAATGAGCAGTTCTTC	many	TRBV20-1	TRBJ2-1	TRBD2
CASSTKGQSRDVAQYF	TGTGCCAGCAGCACGAAGGGACAGTCAAGAGATGTGGCCCAGTACTTC	many	TRBV5-6	TRBJ2-5	TRBD1
CASSLARGGIEYNEQFF	TGTGCCAGCAGCTTAGCGCGGGGCGGGATTGAGTACAATGAGCAGTTCTTC	many	TRBV7-9	TRBJ2-1	.
CASSPQGSSTDTQYF	TGTGCCAGCAGCCCACAGGGATCTAGCACAGATACGCAGTATTTT	many	TRBV6-6	TRBJ2-3	.
CASSQDVGGEPQHF	TGTGCCAGCAGCCAAGATGTGGGGGGCGAGCCCCAGCATTTT	many	TRBV4-2	TRBJ1-5	.
CSVVATEQYF	TGCAGCGTTGTGGCGACCGAGCAGTACTTC	many	TRBV29-1	TRBJ2-7	.
CSVEDRYEQFF	TGCAGCGTTGAGGATCGGTATGAGCAGTTCTTC	many	TRBV29-1	TRBJ2-1	.
CATGDRGPLGGTQYF	TGTGCCACCGGGGACAGGGGACCTTTGGGAGGTACGCAGTATTTT	many	TRBV24-1	TRBJ2-3	TRBD1
CAISEAPGGNQPQHF	TGTGCCATCAGTGAGGCCCCAGGTGGGAATCAGCCCCAGCATTTT	many	TRBV10-3	TRBJ1-5	.
CASGLGQGYEQYF	TGTGCCAGCGGTTTGGGACAGGGGTACGAGCAGTACTTC	many	TRBV28	TRBJ2-7	TRBD1
CASSRGSIPQETQYF	TGTGCCAGCAGCCGGGGGTCGATTCCTCAAGAGACCCAGTACTTC	many	TRBV6-2/TRBV6-3	TRBJ2-5	.
CASSSFTGGGRYEQYF	TGTGCCAGCAGCTCCTTCACAGGGGGAGGTCGGTACGAGCAGTACTTC	many	TRBV7-9	TRBJ2-7	TRBD1
CASSLQDRDHGYTF	TGTGCCAGCAGCTTGCAGGACAGGGACCATGGCTACACCTTC	many	TRBV5-6	TRBJ1-2	TRBD1
CASRDSSSYEQYF	TGCGCCAGTCGGGACTCCTCCTCCTACGAGCAGTACTTC	many	TRBV5-1	TRBJ2-7	.
CASSLALGGQYF	TGTGCCAGCAGCTTAGCGCTAGGTGGGCAGTACTTC	many	TRBV7-9	TRBJ2-7	.
CASSLGRTAYEQYF	TGTGCCAGCAGCTTGGGGCGGACAGCCTACGAGCAGTACTTC	many	TRBV5-6	TRBJ2-7	.
CSARGGGIGNQPQHF	TGCAGTGCTAGAGGTGGCGGAATCGGGAATCAGCCCCAGCATTTT	many	TRBV20-1	TRBJ1-5	.
CSARMVPPNYGYTF	TGCAGCGCGAGGATGGTCCCCCCTAACTATGGCTACACCTTC	many	TRBV29-1	TRBJ1-2	.
CASSFNQGQARAFF	TGTGCCAGCAGCTTTAACCAGGGCCAAGCTCGGGCTTTCTTT	many	TRBV5-6	TRBJ1-1	.
CSVRTSGIEQYF	TGCAGTGTGAGGACTAGCGGAATCGAGCAGTACTTC	many	TRBV20-1	TRBJ2-7	TRBD2
CSASPTSVGRRDEQYF	TGCAGTGCTAGCCCCACTAGCGTCGGGCGTCGAGACGAGCAGTACTTC	many	TRBV20-1	TRBJ2-7	TRBD2
CSYGTGYGEQYF	TGCAGTTACGGGACAGGGTACGGCGAGCAGTACTTC	many	TRBV20-1	TRBJ2-7	TRBD1
CASSSGQQETQYF	TGTGCCAGCAGCTCGGGACAGCAAGAGACCCAGTACTTC	many	TRBV7-3	TRBJ2-5	TRBD1
CASRGQDTYEQYF	TGTGCCAGCAGGGGACAGGATACCTACGAGCAGTACTTC	many	TRBV27	TRBJ2-7	TRBD1
CASSLTGGQPQHF	TGTGCCAGCAGCCTGACAGGGGGGCAGCCCCAGCATTTT	many	TRBV7-2	TRBJ1-5	TRBD1
CASSALTGQGSPLHF	TGTGCCAGCAGCGCCCTTACGGGACAGGGATCACCCCTCCACTTT	many	TRBV9	TRBJ1-6	TRBD1
CASRENPGDRGYGYTF	TGTGCCAGCAGGGAAAACCCCGGGGACAGGGGATATGGCTACACCTTC	many	TRBV27	TRBJ1-2	TRBD1
CASSLALRPYGYTF	TGTGCCAGCAGCTTAGCTCTGAGGCCGTATGGCTACACCTTC	many	TRBV7-9	TRBJ1-2	.
CASSPSGYRGGQPQHF	TGCGCCAGCAGTCCGTCGGGGTATAGGGGAGGTCAGCCCCAGCATTTT	many	TRBV10-1	TRBJ1-5	.
CASSVQLLNSYEQYF	TGCGCCAGCAGCGTCCAACTACTAAACTCCTACGAGCAGTACTTC	many	TRBV5-1	TRBJ2-7	.
CASRGGGLMETQYF	TGTGCCAGCAGGGGGGGGGGCCTAATGGAGACCCAGTACTTC	many	TRBV28	TRBJ2-5	.
CSFGEAFF	TGCAGCTTCGGAGAAGCTTTCTTT	many	TRBV29-1	TRBJ1-1	.
CASSPISGSMSYEQYF	TGTGCCAGCAGCCCCATAAGCGGGAGTATGTCCTACGAGCAGTACTTC	.	TRBV11-1	TRBJ2-7	TRBD2
CSAELQGAVYEQYF	TGCAGTGCGGAACTACAGGGGGCAGTCTACGAGCAGTACTTC	many	TRBV20-1	TRBJ2-7	TRBD1
CSVVLNNEQFF	TGCAGCGTTGTCCTGAACAATGAGCAGTTCTTC	many	TRBV29-1	TRBJ2-1	.
CASSVGVWGVATNEKLFF	TGTGCCAGCAGCGTAGGCGTTTGGGGAGTCGCAACTAATGAAAAACTGTTTTTT	many	TRBV9	TRBJ1-4	.
CSARVRQGRVETQYF	TGCAGTGCTAGAGTACGACAAGGTCGGGTAGAGACCCAGTACTTC	many	TRBV20-1	TRBJ2-5	.
CSAPEGPGQPQHF	TGCAGTGCACCTGAGGGTCCTGGTCAGCCCCAGCATTTT	many	TRBV20-1	TRBJ1-5	.
CSARPRANTEAFF	TGCAGTGCTAGACCCCGGGCGAACACTGAAGCTTTCTTT	many	TRBV20-1	TRBJ1-1	.
CASSRGWGYTF	TGTGCCAGCAGCCGAGGATGGGGCTACACCTTC	many	TRBV7-9	TRBJ1-2	.
CASSVWLAGGGLTDTQYF	TGTGCCAGCAGCGTATGGCTAGCGGGGGGCGGACTCACAGATACGCAGTATTTT	many	TRBV7-9	TRBJ2-3	TRBD2
CASSLDRAPGETQYF	TGCGCCAGCAGCTTGGATAGGGCCCCAGGGGAGACCCAGTACTTC	many	TRBV5-1	TRBJ2-5	.
CSARDQGTSYEQYF	TGCAGTGCTAGAGATCAGGGGACCTCCTACGAGCAGTACTTC	many	TRBV20-1	TRBJ2-7	.